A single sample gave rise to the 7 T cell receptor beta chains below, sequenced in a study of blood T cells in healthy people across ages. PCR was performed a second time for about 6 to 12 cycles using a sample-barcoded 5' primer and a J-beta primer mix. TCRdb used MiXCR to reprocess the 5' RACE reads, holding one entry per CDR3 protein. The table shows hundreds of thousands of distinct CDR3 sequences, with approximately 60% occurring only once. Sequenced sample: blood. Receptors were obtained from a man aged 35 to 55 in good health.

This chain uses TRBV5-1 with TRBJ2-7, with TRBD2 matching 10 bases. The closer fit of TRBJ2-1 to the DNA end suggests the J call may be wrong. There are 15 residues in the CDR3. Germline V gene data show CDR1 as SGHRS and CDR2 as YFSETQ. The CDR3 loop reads CASSFKREGLNEQFF. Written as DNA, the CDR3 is TGCGCCAGCAGCTTCAAGCGGGAGGGCCTTAATGAGCAGTTCTTC.

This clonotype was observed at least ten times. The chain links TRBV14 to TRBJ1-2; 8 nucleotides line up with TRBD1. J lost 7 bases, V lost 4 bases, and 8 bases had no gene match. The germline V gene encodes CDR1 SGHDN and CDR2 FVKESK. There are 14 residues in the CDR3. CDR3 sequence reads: CASSPWTGKSGYTF. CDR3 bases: TGTGCCAGCAGCCCGTGGACAGGGAAATCTGGCTACACCTTC.

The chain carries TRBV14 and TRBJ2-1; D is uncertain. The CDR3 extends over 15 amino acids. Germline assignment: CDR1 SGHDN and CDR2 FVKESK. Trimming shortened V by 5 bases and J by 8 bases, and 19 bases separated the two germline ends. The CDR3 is CASSNPGPNLDEQFF. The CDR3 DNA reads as TGTGCCAGCAGCAATCCGGGCCCGAATTTGGATGAGCAGTTCTTC.

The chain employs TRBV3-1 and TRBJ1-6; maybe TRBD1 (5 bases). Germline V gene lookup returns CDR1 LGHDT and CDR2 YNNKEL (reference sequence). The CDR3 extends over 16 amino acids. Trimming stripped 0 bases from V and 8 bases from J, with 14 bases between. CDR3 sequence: CASSQDRGTAHSPLHF. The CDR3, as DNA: TGTGCCAGCAGCCAAGATCGGGGCACAGCCCATTCACCCCTCCACTTT.

CDR3 sequence reads: CASIWGSYEQYF. CDR3 bases: TGTGCCAGCATTTGGGGGAGCTACGAGCAGTACTTC. The chain uses TRBV27 and TRBJ2-7; D possibly uses TRBD1 or TRBD2 (5 bases each). This CDR3 contains 12 residues. V lost 7 bases and J 3 bases, leaving 10 bases between the germline ends. The germline V gene encodes CDR1 MNHEY and CDR2 SMNVEV (reference sequence).

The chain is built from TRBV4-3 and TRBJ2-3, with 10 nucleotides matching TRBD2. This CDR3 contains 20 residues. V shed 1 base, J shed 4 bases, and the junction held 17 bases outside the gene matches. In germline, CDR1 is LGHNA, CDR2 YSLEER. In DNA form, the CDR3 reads TGCGCCAGCAGCCAAGTGCTAACTAGCGGGAATACGCCCAACCCAGATACGCAGTATTTT. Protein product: CASSQVLTSGNTPNPDTQYF.

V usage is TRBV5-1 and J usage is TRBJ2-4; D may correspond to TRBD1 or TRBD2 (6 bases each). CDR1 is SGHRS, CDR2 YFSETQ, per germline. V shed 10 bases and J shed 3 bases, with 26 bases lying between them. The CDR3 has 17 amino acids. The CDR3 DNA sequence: TGCGCCGTGACGGGGGCAGGGATGGGATCAGGCAAAAACATTCAGTACTTC. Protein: CAVTGAGMGSGKNIQYF.